This is a list of T cell receptor beta chains from one sample in a study of T cells after yellow fever vaccination. One entry per CDR3 protein, called by TCRdb with MiXCR from the 5' RACE reads. The sample consists of about 130,000 distinct CDR3 sequences, approximately 9% of them appearing once. The source was CD8+ T cells sorted from PBMCs, collected on the day of the yellow fever booster vaccination. The receptors shown here come from a man aged 18 to 35 who received the YFV17D yellow fever vaccine. The CDR3 runs from the conserved cysteine through the conserved F or W. D genes are given only for firm matches. Clone sizes are given selectively: once, few, many, or a class where the clone is expanded.

CDR3 length: 14
V gene: TRBV7-9
clone size: -
D gene: -
J gene: TRBJ1-6
CDR3 protein: CASSLVEGRAPLHF
CDR3 DNA: TGTGCCAGCAGCTTAGTGGAGGGGCGAGCACCCCTCCACTTT

CDR3 length: 14
V gene: TRBV7-9
clone size: few
D gene: TRBD1
J gene: TRBJ2-7
CDR3 protein: CASSLGQGVYEQYF
CDR3 DNA: TGTGCCAGCAGCCTGGGACAGGGGGTCTACGAGCAGTACTTC

CDR3 length: 16
V gene: TRBV28
clone size: few
D gene: TRBD1
J gene: TRBJ1-4
CDR3 protein: CASRPRQGPGVEKLFF
CDR3 DNA: TGTGCCAGCAGACCCAGACAGGGCCCCGGGGTCGAAAAACTGTTTTTT

CDR3 length: 14
V gene: TRBV7-9
clone size: many
D gene: -
J gene: TRBJ2-3
CDR3 protein: CASSLSESTDTQYF
CDR3 DNA: TGTGCCAGCAGCCTGAGTGAAAGCACAGATACGCAGTATTTT

CDR3 length: 14
V gene: TRBV6-2/TRBV6-3
clone size: -
D gene: -
J gene: TRBJ2-5
CDR3 protein: CASSRPFVGETQYF
CDR3 DNA: TGTGCCAGCAGCCGCCCGTTCGTGGGAGAGACCCAGTACTTC

CDR3 length: 15
V gene: TRBV7-6
clone size: few
D gene: TRBD2
J gene: TRBJ2-2
CDR3 protein: CASSHRTSSTGELFF
CDR3 DNA: TGTGCCAGCAGCCATCGGACTAGCAGCACCGGGGAGCTGTTTTTT

CDR3 length: 14
V gene: TRBV5-1
clone size: few
D gene: TRBD1
J gene: TRBJ1-3
CDR3 protein: CASSGTGQGNTIYF
CDR3 DNA: TGCGCCAGCAGCGGGACAGGGCAAGGAAACACCATATATTTT

CDR3 length: 15
V gene: TRBV9
clone size: -
D gene: -
J gene: TRBJ2-7
CDR3 protein: CASSVGVVGSYEQYF
CDR3 DNA: TGTGCCAGCAGCGTAGGGGTAGTAGGCTCCTACGAGCAGTACTTC

CDR3 length: 12
V gene: TRBV2
clone size: -
D gene: -
J gene: TRBJ1-2
CDR3 protein: CASSGAIYGYTF
CDR3 DNA: TGTGCCAGCAGTGGGGCAATTTATGGCTACACCTTC

CDR3 length: 16
V gene: TRBV4-3
clone size: -
D gene: -
J gene: TRBJ2-1
CDR3 protein: CASSQTRDLGNNEQFF
CDR3 DNA: TGCGCCAGCAGCCAAACCCGGGACTTGGGAAACAATGAGCAGTTCTTC

CDR3 length: 13
V gene: TRBV4-1
clone size: many
D gene: -
J gene: TRBJ1-2
CDR3 protein: CASSLVAGNGYTF
CDR3 DNA: TGCGCCAGCAGCCTGGTGGCAGGCAATGGCTACACCTTC

CDR3 length: 14
V gene: TRBV14
clone size: few
D gene: -
J gene: TRBJ2-3
CDR3 protein: CASSPFSATDTQYF
CDR3 DNA: TGTGCCAGCAGCCCTTTTTCCGCCACAGATACGCAGTATTTT

CDR3 length: 14
V gene: TRBV6-5
clone size: -
D gene: -
J gene: TRBJ1-2
CDR3 protein: CASSYSMEGYGYTF
CDR3 DNA: TGTGCCAGCAGTTACTCAATGGAAGGCTATGGCTACACCTTC

CDR3 length: 15
V gene: TRBV6-6
clone size: -
D gene: -
J gene: TRBJ1-1
CDR3 protein: CASSRGFRGNTEAFF
CDR3 DNA: TGTGCCAGCAGTCGCGGGTTCAGGGGGAACACTGAAGCTTTCTTT

CDR3 length: 16
V gene: TRBV6-5
clone size: few
D gene: TRBD1
J gene: TRBJ1-6
CDR3 protein: CASSCRSGTGVSPLHF
CDR3 DNA: TGTGCCAGCAGTTGCCGATCCGGGACAGGGGTATCACCCCTCCACTTT

CDR3 length: 16
V gene: TRBV24-1
clone size: many
D gene: -
J gene: TRBJ2-2
CDR3 protein: CATSDPTFMTTGELFF
CDR3 DNA: TGTGCCACCAGTGACCCTACTTTTATGACAACCGGGGAGCTGTTTTTT

CDR3 length: 13
V gene: TRBV7-3
clone size: many
D gene: -
J gene: TRBJ2-4
CDR3 protein: CASSFGGQNIQYF
CDR3 DNA: TGTGCCAGCAGCTTCGGAGGGCAAAACATTCAGTACTTC

CDR3 length: 14
V gene: TRBV7-2
clone size: -
D gene: -
J gene: TRBJ2-7
CDR3 protein: CASSLPGRSYEQYF
CDR3 DNA: TGTGCCAGCAGCTTACCAGGCCGCTCCTACGAGCAGTACTTC

CDR3 length: 17
V gene: TRBV4-3
clone size: many
D gene: TRBD1
J gene: TRBJ2-1
CDR3 protein: CASSQDAPDRVYNEQFF
CDR3 DNA: TGCGCCAGCAGCCAAGATGCCCCGGACAGGGTCTACAATGAGCAGTTCTTC

CDR3 length: 14
V gene: TRBV4-2
clone size: few
D gene: TRBD1
J gene: TRBJ2-2
CDR3 protein: CATHGTGVPGELFF
CDR3 DNA: TGTGCCACTCACGGGACAGGGGTCCCCGGGGAGCTGTTTTTT

CDR3 length: 15
V gene: TRBV5-1
clone size: few
D gene: -
J gene: TRBJ1-5
CDR3 protein: CASSLTPSLNQPQHF
CDR3 DNA: TGCGCCAGCAGCTTGACACCAAGCCTCAATCAGCCCCAGCATTTT

CDR3 length: 16
V gene: TRBV4-1
clone size: many
D gene: TRBD2
J gene: TRBJ2-1
CDR3 protein: CASSQAIAGGYNEQFF
CDR3 DNA: TGCGCCAGCAGCCAAGCAATAGCGGGGGGCTATAATGAGCAGTTCTTC

CDR3 length: 15
V gene: TRBV7-9
clone size: -
D gene: TRBD1
J gene: TRBJ2-7
CDR3 protein: CASSQGQGYSYEQYF
CDR3 DNA: TGTGCCAGCAGTCAAGGACAGGGTTATTCCTACGAGCAGTACTTC

CDR3 length: 15
V gene: TRBV10-3
clone size: few
D gene: TRBD2
J gene: TRBJ2-5
CDR3 protein: CAISERGGYQETQYF
CDR3 DNA: TGTGCCATCAGTGAGCGGGGGGGGTACCAAGAGACCCAGTACTTC

CDR3 length: 15
V gene: TRBV6-6
clone size: few
D gene: -
J gene: TRBJ1-4
CDR3 protein: CASSPVGGGGEKLFF
CDR3 DNA: TGTGCCAGCAGCCCCGTGGGAGGGGGTGGTGAAAAACTGTTTTTT

CDR3 length: 17
V gene: TRBV4-1
clone size: -
D gene: -
J gene: TRBJ2-7
CDR3 protein: CASSQDAGVLLAYEQYF
CDR3 DNA: TGCGCCAGCAGCCAAGATGCTGGGGTTTTGTTGGCCTACGAGCAGTACTTC

CDR3 length: 15
V gene: TRBV6-2/TRBV6-3
clone size: few
D gene: -
J gene: TRBJ1-5
CDR3 protein: CASSRYSPKGQPQHF
CDR3 DNA: TGTGCCAGCAGCCGCTATTCGCCAAAGGGTCAGCCCCAGCATTTT

CDR3 length: 14
V gene: TRBV27
clone size: many
D gene: -
J gene: TRBJ1-5
CDR3 protein: CASSLLPGAPEEHF
CDR3 DNA: TGTGCCAGCAGTTTATTACCAGGGGCCCCGGAGGAGCATTTT

CDR3 length: 15
V gene: TRBV7-6
clone size: many
D gene: TRBD1
J gene: TRBJ1-6
CDR3 protein: CASSRRDSNNSPLHF
CDR3 DNA: TGTGCCAGCAGCCGACGGGACAGTAATAATTCACCCCTCCACTTT

CDR3 length: 15
V gene: TRBV10-1
clone size: -
D gene: -
J gene: TRBJ2-4
CDR3 protein: CASIPGPLDGDIQYF
CDR3 DNA: TGCGCCAGCATTCCGGGACCCCTAGACGGGGACATTCAGTACTTC

CDR3 length: 18
V gene: TRBV4-3
clone size: -
D gene: TRBD1
J gene: TRBJ1-5
CDR3 protein: CASSQNTAGQGISQPQHF
CDR3 DNA: TGCGCCAGCAGCCAAAATACTGCGGGACAGGGTATTAGTCAGCCCCAGCATTTT

CDR3 length: 16
V gene: TRBV2
clone size: few
D gene: -
J gene: TRBJ2-2
CDR3 protein: CASSEVGQGLTGELFF
CDR3 DNA: TGTGCCAGCAGTGAAGTAGGCCAGGGACTCACCGGGGAGCTGTTTTTT

CDR3 length: 19
V gene: TRBV11-2
clone size: many
D gene: TRBD2
J gene: TRBJ2-1
CDR3 protein: CASSFFGSLAGSSYNEQFF
CDR3 DNA: TGTGCCAGCAGCTTTTTTGGGTCACTAGCGGGGAGCTCCTACAATGAGCAGTTCTTC

CDR3 length: 15
V gene: TRBV9
clone size: many
D gene: TRBD1
J gene: TRBJ1-6
CDR3 protein: CASSGRDRLNSPLHF
CDR3 DNA: TGTGCCAGCAGCGGCCGGGACAGGTTAAACTCACCCCTCCACTTT

CDR3 length: 15
V gene: TRBV4-1
clone size: -
D gene: -
J gene: TRBJ2-2
CDR3 protein: CASSQGFGNTGELFF
CDR3 DNA: TGCGCCAGCAGCCAGGGGTTTGGGAACACCGGGGAGCTGTTTTTT

CDR3 length: 15
V gene: TRBV9
clone size: few
D gene: -
J gene: TRBJ2-3
CDR3 protein: CASSVVVGSTDTQYF
CDR3 DNA: TGTGCCAGCAGCGTAGTGGTGGGAAGCACAGATACGCAGTATTTT

CDR3 length: 13
V gene: TRBV7-3
clone size: -
D gene: -
J gene: TRBJ1-1
CDR3 protein: CASSRQVDTEAFF
CDR3 DNA: TGTGCCAGCAGCCGACAGGTTGACACTGAAGCTTTCTTT

CDR3 length: 14
V gene: TRBV6-5
clone size: -
D gene: -
J gene: TRBJ2-2
CDR3 protein: CASSYSGQTGELFF
CDR3 DNA: TGTGCCAGCAGTTACTCCGGGCAGACCGGGGAGCTGTTTTTT

CDR3 length: 15
V gene: TRBV27
clone size: -
D gene: -
J gene: TRBJ2-1
CDR3 protein: CASKPGAYSYNEQFF
CDR3 DNA: TGTGCCAGCAAGCCCGGGGCCTACTCCTACAATGAGCAGTTCTTC

CDR3 length: 11
V gene: TRBV27
clone size: few
D gene: -
J gene: TRBJ1-2
CDR3 protein: CASRGSWGYTF
CDR3 DNA: TGTGCCAGCAGGGGGTCCTGGGGCTACACCTTC

CDR3 length: 18
V gene: TRBV2
clone size: -
D gene: TRBD2
J gene: TRBJ2-3
CDR3 protein: CASSESGLAGYPTDTQYF
CDR3 DNA: TGTGCCAGCAGTGAGTCTGGGCTAGCGGGGTATCCTACAGATACGCAGTATTTT

CDR3 length: 14
V gene: TRBV19
clone size: few
D gene: TRBD1
J gene: TRBJ2-7
CDR3 protein: CASTETGFSNEQYF
CDR3 DNA: TGTGCCAGTACCGAGACAGGGTTCTCCAACGAGCAGTACTTC

CDR3 length: 15
V gene: TRBV3-1
clone size: -
D gene: TRBD2
J gene: TRBJ2-5
CDR3 protein: CASSGGTSGLETQYF
CDR3 DNA: TGTGCCAGCAGCGGCGGTACTAGCGGCTTAGAGACCCAGTACTTC

CDR3 length: 16
V gene: TRBV6-2/TRBV6-3
clone size: many
D gene: -
J gene: TRBJ2-5
CDR3 protein: CASSSRSTGILETQYF
CDR3 DNA: TGTGCCAGCAGCTCGCGGAGTACGGGCATTCTCGAGACCCAGTACTTC